This TCR beta chain comes out of a study of cytomegalovirus exposure and HLA in healthy donors. Study as a whole: Membership in the Caucasian-associated ancestry cluster was found for 81% of 398 genotyped donors. General observations from the study: A later analysis found most CMV-associated TCR beta chains apparently HLA-restricted. The authors enumerated over 150 TCR beta chains as linked to cytomegalovirus.

The PCR had 60 Vbeta and 13 Jbeta primers. Here immunoSEQ multiplex PCR was the method, and the copy in TCRdb shows in-frame clones only, minus some. The sample has about 160,000 clones, over 65% seen once; the top ten hold 3% to 3.5%. Points on this clone: The antigen remains undetermined.

The CDR3 covers 17 residues. V lost 3 bases to trimming and J lost 3 bases; unmatched junction nucleotides: 11. CDR1 SGHNT and CDR2 YYREEE come from the germline V gene (reference sequence). The chain joins TRBV5-4 to TRBJ1-4; 7 bases line up with TRBD1. Material: PBMCs. This TCR derives from a woman aged 40 to 49 in good health and CMV-seronegative. CDR3 loop: CASSSTGTGWANEKLFF. CDR3 in DNA: TGTGCCAGCAGCTCGACAGGGACGGGATGGGCTAATGAAAAACTGTTTTTT.